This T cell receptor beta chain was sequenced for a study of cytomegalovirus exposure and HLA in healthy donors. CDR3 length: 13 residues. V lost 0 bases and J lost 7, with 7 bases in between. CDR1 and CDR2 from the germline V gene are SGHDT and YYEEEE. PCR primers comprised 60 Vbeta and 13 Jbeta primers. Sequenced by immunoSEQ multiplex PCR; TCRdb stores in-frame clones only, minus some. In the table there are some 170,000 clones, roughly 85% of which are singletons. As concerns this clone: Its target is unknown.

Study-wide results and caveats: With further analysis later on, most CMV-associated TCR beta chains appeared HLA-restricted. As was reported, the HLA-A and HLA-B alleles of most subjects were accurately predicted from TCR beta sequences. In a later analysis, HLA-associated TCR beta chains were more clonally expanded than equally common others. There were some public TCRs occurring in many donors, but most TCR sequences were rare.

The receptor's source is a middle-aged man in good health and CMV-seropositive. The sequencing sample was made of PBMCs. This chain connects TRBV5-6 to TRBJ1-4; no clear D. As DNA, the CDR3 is TGTGCCAGCAGCTTGGGAAGGAGTGAAAAACTGTTTTTT. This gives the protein CASSLGRSEKLFF.